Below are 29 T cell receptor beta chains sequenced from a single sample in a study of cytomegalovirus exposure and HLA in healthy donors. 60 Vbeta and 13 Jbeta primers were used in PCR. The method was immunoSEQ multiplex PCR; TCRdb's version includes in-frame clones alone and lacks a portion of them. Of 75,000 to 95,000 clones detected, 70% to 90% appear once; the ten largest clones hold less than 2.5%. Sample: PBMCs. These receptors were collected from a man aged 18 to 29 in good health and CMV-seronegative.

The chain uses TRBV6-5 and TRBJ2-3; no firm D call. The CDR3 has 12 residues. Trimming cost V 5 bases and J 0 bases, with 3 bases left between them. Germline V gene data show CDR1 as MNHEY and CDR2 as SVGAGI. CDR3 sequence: CASSGSTDTQYF. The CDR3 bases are TGTGCCAGCAGTGGCAGCACAGATACGCAGTATTTT.

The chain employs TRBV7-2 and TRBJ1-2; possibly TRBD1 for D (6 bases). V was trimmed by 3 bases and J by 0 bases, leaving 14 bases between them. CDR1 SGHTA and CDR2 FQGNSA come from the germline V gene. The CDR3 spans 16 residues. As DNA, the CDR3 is TGTGCCAGCAGCTTTAGGTGGACAGTCCCTAACTATGGCTACACCTTC. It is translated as CASSFRWTVPNYGYTF.

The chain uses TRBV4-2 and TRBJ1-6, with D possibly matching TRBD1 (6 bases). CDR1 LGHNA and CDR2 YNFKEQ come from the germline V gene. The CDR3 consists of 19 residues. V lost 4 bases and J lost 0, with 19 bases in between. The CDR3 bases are TGTGCCAGCAGCCCCCATGGCAGGGGCCAAAACTCCTATAATTCACCCCTCCACTTT. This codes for CASSPHGRGQNSYNSPLHF.

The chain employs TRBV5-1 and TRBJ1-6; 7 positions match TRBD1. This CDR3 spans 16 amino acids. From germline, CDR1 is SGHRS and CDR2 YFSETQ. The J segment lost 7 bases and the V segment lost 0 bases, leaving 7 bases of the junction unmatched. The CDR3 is CASSLAGQVDNSPLHF. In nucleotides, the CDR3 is TGCGCCAGCAGCTTGGCAGGACAGGTGGACAATTCACCCCTCCACTTT.

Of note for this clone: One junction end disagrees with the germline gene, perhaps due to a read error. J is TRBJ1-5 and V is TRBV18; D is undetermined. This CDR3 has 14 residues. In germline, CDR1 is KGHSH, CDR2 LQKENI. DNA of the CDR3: TGTACCAGCTCACCGTCGCCGGGTAATCAGCCCCAGCATTTT. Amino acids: CTSSPSPGNQPQHF.

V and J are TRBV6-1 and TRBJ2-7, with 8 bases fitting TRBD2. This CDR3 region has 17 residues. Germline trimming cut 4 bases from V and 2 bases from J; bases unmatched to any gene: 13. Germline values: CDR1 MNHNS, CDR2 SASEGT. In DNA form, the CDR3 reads TGTGCCAGCAGTGGAAACACAAGCGGGAGAATCCCCTACGAGCAGTACTTC. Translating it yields CASSGNTSGRIPYEQYF.

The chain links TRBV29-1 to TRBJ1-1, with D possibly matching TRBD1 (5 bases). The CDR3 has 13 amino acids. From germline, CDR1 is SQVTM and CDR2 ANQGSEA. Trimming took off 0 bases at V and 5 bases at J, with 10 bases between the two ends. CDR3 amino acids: CSVEEGGGTEAFF. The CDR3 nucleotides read TGCAGCGTTGAAGAGGGGGGGGGAACTGAAGCTTTCTTT.

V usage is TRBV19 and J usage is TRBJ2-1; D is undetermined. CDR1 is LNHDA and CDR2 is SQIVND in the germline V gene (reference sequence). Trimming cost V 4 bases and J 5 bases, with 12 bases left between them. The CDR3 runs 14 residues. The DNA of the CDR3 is TGTGCCAGTAGTACCGGCGGTTGGGACAATGAGCAGTTCTTC. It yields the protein CASSTGGWDNEQFF.

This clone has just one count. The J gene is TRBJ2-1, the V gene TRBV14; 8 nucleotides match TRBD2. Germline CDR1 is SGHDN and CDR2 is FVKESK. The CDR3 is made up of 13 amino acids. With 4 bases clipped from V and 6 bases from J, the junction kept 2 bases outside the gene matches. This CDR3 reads CASSPGTSNEQFF. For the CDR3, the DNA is TGTGCCAGCAGCCCCGGGACTAGCAATGAGCAGTTCTTC.

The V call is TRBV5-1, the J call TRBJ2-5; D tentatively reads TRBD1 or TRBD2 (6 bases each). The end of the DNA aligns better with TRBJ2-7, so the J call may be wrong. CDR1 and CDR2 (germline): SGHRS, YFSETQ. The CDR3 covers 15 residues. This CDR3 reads CASSMGGTGRNEQYF. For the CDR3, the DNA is TGCGCCAGCAGCATGGGGGGCACCGGCAGAAACGAGCAGTACTTC.

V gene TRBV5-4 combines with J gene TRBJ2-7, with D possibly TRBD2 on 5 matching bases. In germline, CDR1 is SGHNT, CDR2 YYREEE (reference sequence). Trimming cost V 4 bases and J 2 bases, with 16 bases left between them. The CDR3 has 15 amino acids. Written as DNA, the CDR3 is TGTGCCAGCAGCGCCTTCGGGGTTGTGGCCTACGAGCAGTACTTC. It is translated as CASSAFGVVAYEQYF.

CDR3 in DNA: TGTGCCAGCAGCCCAACGCGAGGGACACCCTACAGGCAGTACTTC. Translated: CASSPTRGTPYRQYF. The V and J genes are TRBV28 and TRBJ2-7; D possibly corresponds to TRBD1 (6 bases). The CDR3 covers 15 residues. Germline V CDR1 and CDR2: MDHEN, SYDVKM. Trimming removed 6 bases at V and 9 bases at J, with 24 bases between.

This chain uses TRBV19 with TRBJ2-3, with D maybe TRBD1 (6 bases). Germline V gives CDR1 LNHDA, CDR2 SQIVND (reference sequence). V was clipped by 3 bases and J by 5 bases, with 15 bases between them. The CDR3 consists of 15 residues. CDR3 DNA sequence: TGTGCCAGTAGTATGGGTGCGCCAGGGGAAGATACGCAGTATTTT. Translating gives CASSMGAPGEDTQYF.

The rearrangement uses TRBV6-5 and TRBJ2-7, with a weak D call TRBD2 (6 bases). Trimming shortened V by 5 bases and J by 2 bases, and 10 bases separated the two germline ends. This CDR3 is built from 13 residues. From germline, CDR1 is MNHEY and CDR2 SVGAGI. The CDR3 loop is CASSRDFTYEQYF. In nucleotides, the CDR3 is TGTGCCAGCAGTCGGGACTTCACCTACGAGCAGTACTTC.

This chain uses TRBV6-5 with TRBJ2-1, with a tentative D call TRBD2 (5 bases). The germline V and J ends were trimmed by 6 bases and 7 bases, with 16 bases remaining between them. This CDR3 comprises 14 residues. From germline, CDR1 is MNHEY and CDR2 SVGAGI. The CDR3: CASRGDLPRNEQFF. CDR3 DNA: TGTGCCAGCAGGGGAGACCTCCCGCGGAATGAGCAGTTCTTC.

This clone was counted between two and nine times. For the CDR3, the DNA is TGTGCCAGCAGTCCCCGGCCGGGACAAGACAATGAGCAGTTCTTC. Translating gives CASSPRPGQDNEQFF. The V and J genes are TRBV11-3 and TRBJ2-1, with D maybe TRBD1 (6 bases). Trimming took off 6 bases at V and 5 bases at J, with 17 bases between the two ends. CDR1 SGHNT and CDR2 YENEEA come from the germline V gene. The CDR3 extends over 15 amino acids.

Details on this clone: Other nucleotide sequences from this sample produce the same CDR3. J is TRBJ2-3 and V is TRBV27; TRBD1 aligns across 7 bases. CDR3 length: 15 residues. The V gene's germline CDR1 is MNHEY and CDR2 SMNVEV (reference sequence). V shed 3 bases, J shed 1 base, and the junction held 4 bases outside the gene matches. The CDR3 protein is CASSFRQGGTDTQYF. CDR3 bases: TGTGCCAGCAGTTTCCGACAGGGAGGCACAGATACGCAGTATTTT.

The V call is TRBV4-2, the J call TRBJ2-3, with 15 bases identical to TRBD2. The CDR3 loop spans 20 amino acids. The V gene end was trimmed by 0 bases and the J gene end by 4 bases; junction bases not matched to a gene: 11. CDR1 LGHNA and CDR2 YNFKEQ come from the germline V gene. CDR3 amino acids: CASSQDRAGTSGRRADTQYF. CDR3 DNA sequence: TGTGCCAGCAGCCAAGATCGGGCCGGGACTAGCGGGAGGAGGGCAGATACGCAGTATTTT.

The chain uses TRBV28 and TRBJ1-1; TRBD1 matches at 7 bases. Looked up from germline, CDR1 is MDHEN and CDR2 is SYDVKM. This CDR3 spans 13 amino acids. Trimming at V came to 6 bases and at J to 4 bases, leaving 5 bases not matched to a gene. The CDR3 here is CASRPGTATEAFF. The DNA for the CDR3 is TGTGCCAGCAGGCCCGGGACAGCCACTGAAGCTTTCTTT.

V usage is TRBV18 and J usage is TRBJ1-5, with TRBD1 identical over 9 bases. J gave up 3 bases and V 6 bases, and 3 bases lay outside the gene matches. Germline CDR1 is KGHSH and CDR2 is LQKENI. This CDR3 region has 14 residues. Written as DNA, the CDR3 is TGTGCCAGCTCGAGGACAGGGGCCAATCAGCCCCAGCATTTT. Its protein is CASSRTGANQPQHF.

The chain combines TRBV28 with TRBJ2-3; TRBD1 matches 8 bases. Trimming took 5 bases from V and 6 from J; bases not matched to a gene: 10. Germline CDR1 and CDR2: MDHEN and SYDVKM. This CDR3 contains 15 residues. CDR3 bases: TGTGCCAGCAGTCAAGGACAGGGATCGGTGGATACGCAGTATTTT. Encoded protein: CASSQGQGSVDTQYF.

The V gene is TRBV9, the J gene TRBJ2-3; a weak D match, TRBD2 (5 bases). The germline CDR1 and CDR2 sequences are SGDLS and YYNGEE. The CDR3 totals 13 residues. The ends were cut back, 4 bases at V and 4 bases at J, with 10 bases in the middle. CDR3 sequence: CASSRGGADTQYF. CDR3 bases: TGTGCCAGCAGCCGGGGTGGGGCAGATACGCAGTATTTT.

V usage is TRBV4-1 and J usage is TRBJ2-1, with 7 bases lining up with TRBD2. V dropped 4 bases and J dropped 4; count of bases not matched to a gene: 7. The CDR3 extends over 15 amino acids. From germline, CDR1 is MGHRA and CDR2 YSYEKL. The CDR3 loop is CASSPRESGYNEQFF. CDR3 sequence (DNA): TGCGCCAGCAGCCCGCGGGAGTCCGGTTACAATGAGCAGTTCTTC.

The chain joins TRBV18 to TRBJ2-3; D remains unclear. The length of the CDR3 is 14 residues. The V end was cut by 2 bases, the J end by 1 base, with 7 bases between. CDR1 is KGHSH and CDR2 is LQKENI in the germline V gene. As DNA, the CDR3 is TGTGCCAGCTCACCATCGGTCGGCACAGATACGCAGTATTTT. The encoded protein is CASSPSVGTDTQYF.

CDR3 region: CASSRTSGTYNEQFF. For the CDR3, the DNA is TGTGCCAGCAGCCGGACTAGCGGGACGTACAATGAGCAGTTCTTC. The J gene is TRBJ2-1, the V gene TRBV28; 12 bases fit TRBD2. The CDR3 has 15 amino acids. Germline CDR1 is MDHEN and CDR2 is SYDVKM. The J segment lost 4 bases and the V segment lost 6 bases, leaving 4 bases of the junction unmatched.

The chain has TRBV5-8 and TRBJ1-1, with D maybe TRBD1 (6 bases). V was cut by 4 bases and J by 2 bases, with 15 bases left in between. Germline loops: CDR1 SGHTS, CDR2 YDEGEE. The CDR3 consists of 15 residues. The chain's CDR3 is CASSRGQIKNTEAFF. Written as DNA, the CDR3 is TGTGCCAGCAGCCGCGGACAGATTAAAAACACTGAAGCTTTCTTT.

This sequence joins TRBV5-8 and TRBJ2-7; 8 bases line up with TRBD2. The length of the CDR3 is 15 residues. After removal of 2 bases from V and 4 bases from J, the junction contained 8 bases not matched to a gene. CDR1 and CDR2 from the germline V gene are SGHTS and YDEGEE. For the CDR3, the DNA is TGTGCCAGCAGCTTCGGAACACCGGGAGGGTACGAGCAGTACTTC. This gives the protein CASSFGTPGGYEQYF.

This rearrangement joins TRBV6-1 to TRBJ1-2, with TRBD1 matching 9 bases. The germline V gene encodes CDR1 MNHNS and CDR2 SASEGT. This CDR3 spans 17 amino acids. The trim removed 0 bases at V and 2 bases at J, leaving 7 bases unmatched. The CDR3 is CASSEARDRVGNYGYTF. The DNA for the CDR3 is TGTGCCAGCAGTGAAGCAAGGGACAGGGTAGGAAACTATGGCTACACCTTC.

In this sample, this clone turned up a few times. CDR3: CASSLPPSYEQYF. The CDR3 DNA sequence: TGTGCCAGCAGCTTACCCCCATCCTACGAGCAGTACTTC. The chain has TRBV7-8 and TRBJ2-7; the D is unclear. The CDR3 has 13 residues. Trimming left V 2 bases short and J 1 base short, with 6 bases between. Per the germline V gene, CDR1 is SGHVS and CDR2 is FQNEAQ.